A selection of T cell receptor beta chains follows, all from one sample in a study of blood T cell repertoires in COVID-19. The repertoire was sequenced with immunoSEQ multiplex PCR; TCRdb's copy has only in-frame clones and lacks some. The sample consists of 200,000 to 250,000 clones, 88% of them appearing once. Sequencing was done on a sample of peripheral blood. The receptors derive from a woman aged 55-69 years with acute or convalescent COVID-19. Each CDR3 is given with its conserved first and last residue. A D gene is named only where the DNA matches it firmly. The size field is filled for only some rows; it gives once, few, many or a size class.

cdr3_aa cdr3_nt d_call clone_size j_call v_call
CASGLFNSISSQETQYF TGTGCTAGTGGTCTTTTTAACTCGATAAGTAGCCAAGAGACCCAGTACTTC . . TRBJ2-5 TRBV12-5
CAMTGSAAEKLFF TGTGCCATGACAGGTTCGGCTGCTGAAAAACTGTTTTTT . . TRBJ1-4 TRBV2
CASSPSVLAGGLYNEQFF TGTGCCAGCAGCCCATCGGTCCTAGCGGGAGGGCTCTACAATGAGCAGTTCTTC TRBD2 . TRBJ2-1 TRBV11-3
CASRQDRPPLFF TGTGCCAGTAGGCAGGACAGGCCGCCTCTGTTCTTC TRBD1 once TRBJ2-1 TRBV19
CASSSRGQATFF TGTGCCAGCAGCTCACGGGGTCAGGCTACTTTCTTT . . TRBJ1-1 TRBV11-1
CASSLRTVVGSPLHF TGTGCCAGCAGTTTACGGACAGTTGTAGGGTCACCCCTCCACTTT . . TRBJ1-6 TRBV27
CASSFGPTGRRDEKLFF TGTGCCAGCAGCTTTGGACCGACAGGGAGGAGAGATGAAAAACTGTTTTTT TRBD1 . TRBJ1-4 TRBV7-2
CASSNSGATYNSPLHF TGTGCCAGCAGTAACTCAGGGGCTACTTATAATTCACCCCTCCACTTT . . TRBJ1-6 TRBV9
CASGLQPGGTQYF TGTGCTAGTGGTTTGCAGCCTGGCGGGACCCAGTACTTC . . TRBJ2-5 TRBV12-5
CASSYSSGGAEAFF TGTGCCAGCAGTTACTCGTCGGGAGGCGCTGAAGCTTTCTTT . . TRBJ1-1 TRBV6-6
CASRTVNTEAFF TGTGCCAGCAGGACAGTAAACACTGAAGCTTTCTTT . few TRBJ1-1 TRBV6-5
CASRGLAGFSYEQYF TGTGCCAGCAGGGGACTAGCGGGATTCTCCTACGAGCAGTACTTC TRBD2 once TRBJ2-7 TRBV2
CSARDTQGYTF TGCAGTGCTAGAGATACGCAGGGCTACACCTTC . . TRBJ1-2 TRBV20-1
CASSLVGTGGHEQYF TGTGCCAGCAGCTTAGTGGGGACAGGGGGCCACGAGCAGTACTTC TRBD1 . TRBJ2-7 TRBV7-9
CASVRASGEKLFF TGTGCCAGCGTGAGGGCGTCGGGGGAAAAACTGTTTTTT . . TRBJ1-4 TRBV6-5
CASSLVRGTRSDTQYF TGTGCCAGCAGCTTGGTCAGGGGGACCCGGAGTGATACGCAGTATTTT TRBD1 . TRBJ2-3 TRBV5-6
CASSILSSNQPQHF TGTGCCAGTAGTATTTTATCGAGCAATCAGCCCCAGCATTTT . . TRBJ1-5 TRBV19
CASSPGQGALGYTF TGTGCCAGCAGTCCGGGACAGGGGGCGCTTGGCTACACCTTC TRBD1 few TRBJ1-2 TRBV2
CASSVGEGGAYNEQFF TGTGCCAGCAGCGTAGGCGAGGGAGGGGCCTACAATGAGCAGTTCTTC TRBD2 . TRBJ2-1 TRBV9
CASSNNRNTEAFF TGTGCCAGCAGTAATAACAGGAACACTGAAGCTTTCTTT . . TRBJ1-1 TRBV6-5
CASVTNVLLTGNTIYF TGTGCCAGTGTGACAAACGTCCTGCTCACTGGAAACACCATATATTTT . many TRBJ1-3 TRBV5-8
CASSDKFTGELFF TGCGCCAGCAGTGACAAATTCACCGGGGAGCTGTTTTTT . . TRBJ2-2 TRBV10-1
CASSTTGGRNGFF TGTGCCAGCAGTACCACAGGGGGCCGAAACGGTTTCTTT TRBD1 . TRBJ1-1 TRBV6-5
CASSFLERESFYSGELFF TGTGCCAGCAGTTTTCTCGAGCGGGAGTCCTTTTACAGCGGGGAGCTGTTTTTT TRBD2 . TRBJ2-2 TRBV28
CASSWRGLTYNSPLHF TGTGCCAGCAGTTGGAGGGGGCTTACTTATAATTCACCCCTCCACTTT TRBD1 once TRBJ1-6 TRBV28
CASSLGEGYNGYTF TGTGCCAGCAGCTTAGGGGAGGGGTATAACGGCTACACCTTC . . TRBJ1-2 TRBV7-9
CASGDSNTGELFF TGTGCCAGCGGGGACAGTAACACCGGGGAGCTGTTTTTT TRBD1 once TRBJ2-2 TRBV9
CATSRDRDRPYEQYF TGTGCCACCAGCAGGGACCGGGACAGGCCCTACGAGCAGTACTTC TRBD1 . TRBJ2-7 TRBV15
CASSHPSGSLYEQYF TGTGCCAGCAGTCACCCTAGCGGGTCCCTCTACGAGCAGTACTTC TRBD2 . TRBJ2-7 TRBV27
CASGAGGPTGELFF TGTGCCAGCGGAGCGGGAGGGCCTACCGGGGAGCTGTTTTTT TRBD2 . TRBJ2-2 TRBV10-3
CASSPPSGQHYGYTF TGTGCCAGCAGCCCGCCGTCGGGACAGCACTATGGCTACACCTTC TRBD1 few TRBJ1-2 TRBV11-2
CASSGESSGKETQYF TGTGCCAGCAGTGGGGAGTCTAGCGGGAAAGAGACCCAGTACTTC TRBD2 . TRBJ2-5 TRBV2
CASSDGGRGLGGYTF TGTGCCAGCAGTGATGGGGGCAGGGGGCTGGGCGGCTACACCTTC TRBD1 . TRBJ1-2 TRBV6-1
CATAPGNAMNTEAFF TGTGCCACCGCACCCGGGAACGCGATGAACACTGAAGCTTTCTTT . . TRBJ1-1 TRBV19
CASSLNRNSNQPQHF TGTGCCAGCAGCTTGAATAGAAATAGCAATCAGCCCCAGCATTTT . . TRBJ1-5 TRBV7-6
CASSPGQGGGSSQHF TGTGCCAGCTCACCGGGCCAGGGGGGAGGTTCGTCCCAGCATTTT TRBD1 few TRBJ1-5 TRBV18
CASSLDPNQPQHF TGCGCCAGCAGCTTGGATCCGAATCAGCCCCAGCATTTT . . TRBJ1-5 TRBV5-1
CASSRGLAGGHEQFF TGTGCCAGCAGTCGCGGACTAGCGGGAGGTCATGAGCAGTTCTTC TRBD2 . TRBJ2-1 TRBV11-2
CASSVSGQTVEQFF TGTGCCAGCAGCGTATCTGGACAGACGGTTGAGCAGTTCTTC . . TRBJ2-1 TRBV9
CASSEARGLVFVGHEQYF TGTGCCAGCAGTGAAGCTCGGGGACTAGTCTTTGTCGGGCACGAGCAGTACTTC TRBD2 once TRBJ2-7 TRBV2
CASSQRLTTNEKLFF TGTGCCAGCAGCCAGAGACTGACAACTAATGAAAAACTGTTTTTT . . TRBJ1-4 TRBV14
CASRLQGARAEAFF TGTGCCAGCAGATTACAGGGGGCGAGAGCTGAAGCTTTCTTT TRBD1 once TRBJ1-1 TRBV3-1/TRBV3-2
CASSSHGATNEQYF TGTGCCAGCAGCTCCCATGGGGCAACGAACGAGCAGTACTTC . . TRBJ2-7 TRBV12-1
CASRKAGGNTGELFF TGTGCCAGCAGAAAAGCGGGAGGAAACACCGGGGAGCTGTTTTTT TRBD2 once TRBJ2-2 TRBV28
CASSLVAGGTSYEQYF TGTGCCAGCAGCTTAGTGGCGGGGGGTACCTCCTACGAGCAGTACTTC TRBD2 . TRBJ2-7 TRBV7-2